One sample yielded the 21 T cell receptor beta chains listed below, sequenced in a study of blood T cell repertoires in COVID-19. TCRdb's copy holds only in-frame clones and misses some; the assay was immunoSEQ multiplex PCR. The profile shows roughly 330,000 clones, 86% of them singletons. Sample: peripheral blood. The receptor set was obtained from a woman between 45 and 60 years old with acute or convalescent COVID-19.

The chain uses TRBV11-2 and TRBJ2-7; 8 bases match TRBD1. This CDR3 comprises 16 residues. Germline CDR1 and CDR2: SGHAT and FQNNGV. V gave up 0 bases and J gave up 5 bases; unmatched junction bases: 9. CDR3 sequence reads: CASSLDVTGVLDEQYF. The CDR3 region has the DNA TGTGCCAGCAGCTTAGATGTGACAGGGGTGCTCGACGAGCAGTACTTC.

This chain links TRBV7-3 with TRBJ2-3; D unclear. CDR1 and CDR2 (germline): SGHTA, FQGTGA. CDR3 length: 16 residues. Trimming took 4 bases from V and 4 from J, leaving 18 bases between them. CDR3 nucleotides: TGTGCCAGCAGCTCCTCAGACGGGTGGGTGTCAGATACGCAGTATTTT. It specifies CASSSSDGWVSDTQYF. The whole variable domain, filled in from reference TRBV7-3 and TRBJ2-3, reads GAGVSQTPSNKVTEKGKYVELRCDPISGHTALYWYRQSLGQGPEFLIYFQGTGAADDSGLPNDRFFAVRPEGSVSTLKIQRTERGDSAVYLCASSSSDGWVSDTQYFGPGTRLTVL.

V is TRBV20-1 and J is TRBJ2-1, with 8 positions matching TRBD1. In germline, CDR1 is DFQATT, CDR2 SNEGSKA (reference sequence). The ends lost 3 bases at V and 7 bases at J; junction bases unmatched: 5. CDR3 size: 13 residues. The CDR3 nucleotides are TGCAGTGCTAGTTCAGACAGGGGTAATGAGCAGTTCTTC. Translating gives CSASSDRGNEQFF.

This chain uses TRBV6-5 with TRBJ2-5; 8 nucleotides align to TRBD1. Germline V gene lookup returns CDR1 MNHEY and CDR2 SVGAGI. The CDR3 length is 14 residues. V shed 2 bases and J 5 bases; nucleotides not matched to a gene: 4. Written as DNA, the CDR3 is TGTGCCAGCAGTTACGTTCGACAGGGGGAGACCCAGTACTTC. Protein product: CASSYVRQGETQYF.

As to this clone: One junction end does not reproduce the germline sequence, and a read error may be involved. J is TRBJ2-5 and V is TRBV7-7; TRBD1 aligns across 8 bases. Germline V CDR1 and CDR2: SSHAT, FNYEAQ (reference sequence). This CDR3 is built from 13 residues. The CDR3 bases are TGTGCTAGCAGCCGCGACAGGGGAGAGACCCAGTACTTC. Translated: CASSRDRGETQYF.

The chain carries TRBV7-3 and TRBJ2-1, with 7 bases that match TRBD2. This CDR3 has 14 amino acids. From germline, CDR1 is SGHTA and CDR2 FQGTGA. The V and J ends lost 5 bases and 2 bases, in that order; junction bases with no gene match: 3. The CDR3 loop reads CASSVSGTYNEQFF. The CDR3 nucleotides are TGTGCCAGCAGCGTAAGCGGGACCTACAATGAGCAGTTCTTC.

V usage is TRBV5-4 and J usage is TRBJ1-1; D possibly corresponds to TRBD1 (6 bases). V lost 4 bases, J lost 5 bases, and 9 bases lay in between. Germline CDR1 reads SGHNT; CDR2 reads YYREEE (reference sequence). The CDR3 contains 12 residues. The CDR3 reads CASSPQGTEAFF. Here the CDR3 DNA reads TGTGCCAGCAGCCCCCAGGGGACTGAAGCTTTCTTT. Based on the CDR3 plus reference TRBV5-4 and TRBJ1-1, the full variable domain is ETGVTQSPTHLIKTRGQQVTLRCSSQSGHNTVSWYQQALGQGPQFIFQYYREEENGRGNFPPRFSGLQFPNYSSELNVNALELDDSALYLCASSPQGTEAFFGQGTRLTVV.

The sample holds a few counts of this clone. This rearrangement joins TRBV6-6 to TRBJ2-3; 7 bases match TRBD2. V was pared by 2 bases and J by 1 base, with 6 bases of the junction left unmatched. The CDR3 runs 16 residues. Germline V CDR1 and CDR2: MNHNY, SVGAGI (reference sequence). CDR3: CASSYPREGGTDTQYF. The DNA of the CDR3 is TGTGCCAGCAGTTACCCCAGGGAGGGTGGCACAGATACGCAGTATTTT.

This sequence joins TRBV19 and TRBJ2-7, with TRBD1 matching over 7 bases. In germline, CDR1 is LNHDA, CDR2 SQIVND (reference sequence). Unmatched junction bases numbered 9, after V lost 6 bases and J lost 1 base. The CDR3 spans 15 residues. The CDR3 region is CASRGDGTESYEQYF. The CDR3 DNA reads TGTGCCAGTAGAGGAGATGGGACAGAGTCCTACGAGCAGTACTTC.

Here the CDR3 reads CASSLTSGSYEQYF. CDR3 coding DNA: TGTGCCAGCAGTTTAACTAGCGGGAGTTACGAGCAGTACTTC. This chain connects TRBV27 to TRBJ2-7, with 11 positions matching TRBD2. V was clipped by 2 bases and J by 4 bases; unmatched bases: 1. This CDR3 comprises 14 residues. Per germline, CDR1 MNHEY and CDR2 SMNVEV (reference sequence).

The chain carries TRBV7-9 and TRBJ2-6; D remains ambiguous. The CDR3 spans 15 residues. Germline CDR1 and CDR2: SEHNR and FQNEAQ (reference sequence). V gave up 5 bases and J gave up 0 bases, with 8 bases separating them. CDR3 in DNA: TGTGCCAGCAGCACCGGTGTCTCTGGGGCCAACGTCCTGACTTTC. Protein product: CASSTGVSGANVLTF.

This chain links TRBV28 with TRBJ2-7; TRBD2 might be the D (6 bases). The CDR3 runs to 13 residues. Deletions cut 8 bases from V and 1 base from J, with 12 bases between. Germline-derived CDR1 and CDR2 are MDHEN and SYDVKM. The CDR3 DNA sequence: TGTGCCAGCCGGACTACCAATTCCTACGAGCAGTACTTC. This codes for CASRTTNSYEQYF.

J is TRBJ2-3 and V is TRBV24-1, with TRBD2 matching 10 bases. The CDR3 is 17 amino acids. Germline V gene data show CDR1 as KGHDR and CDR2 as SFDVKD. V was clipped by 5 bases and J by 3 bases; unmatched bases: 10. The CDR3 loop is CATSVSGRAKVTDTQYF. The CDR3, as DNA: TGTGCCACCAGTGTAAGCGGGAGGGCTAAAGTGACAGATACGCAGTATTTT.

The V and J genes are TRBV28 and TRBJ2-7; 7 bases are a match to TRBD1. From germline, CDR1 is MDHEN and CDR2 SYDVKM. The V and J ends lost 6 bases and 5 bases, in that order; junction bases with no gene match: 4. CDR3 length: 12 residues. The CDR3 is CASRTGLNEQYF. DNA of the CDR3: TGTGCCAGCAGGACAGGGTTAAACGAGCAGTACTTC.

This chain uses TRBV3-1 (or the pseudogene TRBV3-2) with TRBJ1-4; weak D call: TRBD1 (6 bases). CDR1 and CDR2 from the germline V gene are LGHDT and YNNKEL (reference sequence). Trimming shortened V by 8 bases and J by 0 bases, and 10 bases separated the two germline ends. The CDR3 has 14 amino acids. The CDR3 DNA follows: TGTGCCAGCGGAACAGGGACAACTAATGAAAAACTGTTTTTT. Its translation: CASGTGTTNEKLFF.

This clone was seen a few times. The chain uses TRBV28 and TRBJ2-7, with 8 bases that match TRBD1. J was trimmed by 0 bases and V by 6 bases; bases with no gene match: 13. Per the germline V gene, CDR1 is MDHEN and CDR2 is SYDVKM. The CDR3 spans 17 residues. In DNA form, the CDR3 reads TGTGCCAGCAGCCCCACCCAGGGGGCGCAAAGCTCCTACGAGCAGTACTTC. Translated, it gives CASSPTQGAQSSYEQYF.

This clone appeared once. The chain has TRBV9 and TRBJ1-6; 7 bases are a match to TRBD1. CDR1 and CDR2 (germline): SGDLS, YYNGEE. With 0 bases clipped from V and 0 bases from J, the junction kept 3 bases outside the gene matches. The CDR3 consists of 17 residues. The DNA of the CDR3 is TGTGCCAGCAGCGTAGGACAGGGACGCTCCTATAATTCACCCCTCCACTTT. The encoded protein is CASSVGQGRSYNSPLHF.

The rearrangement links TRBV9 to TRBJ2-7; 10 bases are shared with TRBD1. From germline, CDR1 is SGDLS and CDR2 YYNGEE. The CDR3 covers 15 residues. Trimming at V came to 0 bases and at J to 7 bases, leaving 7 bases not matched to a gene. CDR3 nucleotide sequence: TGTGCCAGCAGCGTAGTAGGGACAGGGGTGCGGGAGCAGTACTTC. The encoded protein is CASSVVGTGVREQYF.

The chain recombines TRBV5-4 with TRBJ2-4, with TRBD1 as a possible D gene (5 bases). This CDR3 is built from 15 residues. Trimming took off 5 bases at V and 5 bases at J, with 17 bases between the two ends. Per germline, CDR1 SGHNT and CDR2 YYREEE (reference sequence). The CDR3 protein is CASSRAGWWENIQYF. The CDR3 coding sequence is TGTGCCAGCAGTAGAGCAGGGTGGTGGGAAAACATTCAGTACTTC.

This clone was found once. The V and J genes are TRBV2 and TRBJ1-1, with TRBD1 as a possible D gene (5 bases). The CDR3 covers 14 residues. Trimming left V 6 bases short and J 2 bases short, with 13 bases between. Germline CDR1 reads SNHLY; CDR2 reads FYNNEI. CDR3 in amino acids: CASRLRGRNTEAFF. The CDR3, as DNA: TGTGCCAGCAGGTTAAGGGGCAGAAACACTGAAGCTTTCTTT. Drawing the rest from reference TRBV2 and TRBJ1-1, the complete variable domain is EPEVTQTPSHQVTQMGQEVILRCVPISNHLYFYWYRQILGQKVEFLVSFYNNEISEKSEIFDDQFSVERPDGSNFTLKIRSTKLEDSAMYFCASRLRGRNTEAFFGQGTRLTVV.

The chain is built from TRBV5-8 and TRBJ1-2, with D unresolved. Germline V lookup: CDR1 SGHTS, CDR2 YDEGEE. The CDR3 runs 13 residues. V lost 2 bases, J lost 6 bases, and 11 bases lay in between. CDR3 sequence reads: CASSLWRADGYTF. In DNA form, the CDR3 reads TGTGCCAGCAGCTTATGGAGGGCTGATGGCTACACCTTC.